This is a list of T cell receptor beta chains from one sample in a study of preoperative IRX-2 immunotherapy in early breast cancer. Sequenced by immunoSEQ multiplex PCR; TCRdb stores in-frame clones only, minus some. The table shows about 98,000 clones, with about nine tenths occurring only once. This specimen consisted of tumor tissue, obtained after IRX-2 immunotherapy. The receptors were sampled from a human donor with breast cancer. Both conserved end residues are part of each CDR3. D genes are given only for firm matches. The size of a clone is reported for some rows only, either as once, few or many, or as a class for expanded clones.

cdr3_nt	cdr3_aa	v_call	clone_size	j_call	d_call
TGCGCCAGCAGCCAAGCCCGGGACGAATTTTTCAATGAGCAGTTCTTC	CASSQARDEFFNEQFF	TRBV23-1	NA	TRBJ2-1	NA
TGTGCCACTCGGACAGAAGCTAACTATGGCTACACCTTC	CATRTEANYGYTF	TRBV19	NA	TRBJ1-2	NA
TGTGCCAGTTATGGGGCCCCCAGGGGCTACACCTTC	CASYGAPRGYTF	TRBV19	NA	TRBJ1-2	NA
TGTGCCAGCTCACCAGGTACAGGGACGAACACTGAAGCTTTCTTT	CASSPGTGTNTEAFF	TRBV18	NA	TRBJ1-1	NA
TGCGCCAGCAGCTTGGGAGGCTGGGGTAAGAACACTGAAGCTTTCTTT	CASSLGGWGKNTEAFF	TRBV5-1	NA	TRBJ1-1	NA
TGTGCCAGCAGTGGGACAGGGGGTGATCCAAACTATGGCTACACCTTC	CASSGTGGDPNYGYTF	TRBV28	NA	TRBJ1-2	TRBD1
TGTGCCAGCAGCCAAGAAGCCGGGAACAATCAGCCCCAGCATTTT	CASSQEAGNNQPQHF	TRBV7-8	NA	TRBJ1-5	NA
TGTGCCAGCAGGCAGACAGGGGCCGATAATGAAAAACTGTTTTTT	CASRQTGADNEKLFF	TRBV6-7	NA	TRBJ1-4	TRBD1
TGTGCCAGCAGCTTCTCTTCCGGGACGGCCTCTGGAAACACCATATATTTT	CASSFSSGTASGNTIYF	TRBV11-3	NA	TRBJ1-3	NA
TGTGCCAGTGCCCTAGGGGGGATGCAAGAGACCCAGTACTTC	CASALGGMQETQYF	TRBV28	NA	TRBJ2-5	NA
TGTGCCAGCAGAGGCCCTTCAAAGGCGGGAGCTTTCTTT	CASRGPSKAGAFF	TRBV28	once	TRBJ1-1	NA
TGTGCCAGCTCACCAACCCCAGGGGCTGGAAACACCATATATTTT	CASSPTPGAGNTIYF	TRBV18	NA	TRBJ1-3	NA
TGTGCCAGCAAGACAGGGCAAAAGGATGAGCAGTTCTTC	CASKTGQKDEQFF	TRBV2	NA	TRBJ2-1	TRBD1
TGTGCCAGCAGTGATGGGCGGACCCAAGAGACCCAGTACTTC	CASSDGRTQETQYF	TRBV25-1	NA	TRBJ2-5	NA
TGTGCCAGCTCACCACCGGAAGAGTCTCAGCCCCAGCATTTT	CASSPPEESQPQHF	TRBV18	once	TRBJ1-5	NA
TGCGCCAGCAGCTTGGAGGCCATGAACACTGAAGCTTTCTTT	CASSLEAMNTEAFF	TRBV5-1	NA	TRBJ1-1	NA
TGTGCCAGTAGTGTTCTGATCTCTCATAGCACAGATACGCAGTATTTT	CASSVLISHSTDTQYF	TRBV19	NA	TRBJ2-3	NA
TGTGCCAGCAGCCTCCCGAGCACAGATACGCAGTATTTT	CASSLPSTDTQYF	TRBV7-4	NA	TRBJ2-3	NA
TGTGCCAGTAGAATTCGCCACCTGGGGCAGGCGGATGAAAAACTGTTTTTT	CASRIRHLGQADEKLFF	TRBV19	NA	TRBJ1-4	NA
TGTGCCTGGAGGGTGCAGGCCCCCATGAACACTGAAGCTTTCTTT	CAWRVQAPMNTEAFF	TRBV30	NA	TRBJ1-1	NA
TGTGCCAGCAGCTGGGGCGCAGGCGATGAAAAACTGTTTTTT	CASSWGAGDEKLFF	TRBV11-3	NA	TRBJ1-4	NA
TGTGCCATCAGTCCCCGGGGGACAGGGGAGAGGAAAAAACTGTTTTTT	CAISPRGTGERKKLFF	TRBV6-8	NA	TRBJ1-4	TRBD1
TGTGCCAGCAGCTTAGAACTCCCCGGGACAGGGAACTACGAGCAGTACTTC	CASSLELPGTGNYEQYF	TRBV11-3	few	TRBJ2-7	TRBD1
TGTGCCAGCAGCCCCCCGGGACAGAACCACGAGCAGTACTTC	CASSPPGQNHEQYF	TRBV14	NA	TRBJ2-7	TRBD1
TGTGCCAGTAGTATCCTCCTCAACACTGAAGCTTTCTTT	CASSILLNTEAFF	TRBV19	NA	TRBJ1-1	NA